This record looks at one TCR beta chain sequence and its context. These data are taken from a study of cytomegalovirus exposure and HLA in healthy donors. The table came from immunoSEQ multiplex PCR; TCRdb's copy has only in-frame clones and leaves some out. The data show roughly 220,000 clones, 75% to 90% seen once. CDR1 and CDR2 (germline): SGDLS, YYNGEE. This CDR3 contains 19 residues. Losses at the gene ends were 4 bases for V and 0 bases for J; bases not matched to a gene: 19. The source is a young woman in good health and CMV-seropositive. The V gene is TRBV9, the J gene TRBJ2-7, with 7 bases matching TRBD1. The material sequenced was PBMCs. CDR3 in amino acids: CASSTGDLRDSQSSYEQYF. CDR3 DNA sequence: TGTGCCAGCAGCACAGGGGACCTTCGAGACAGTCAGAGCTCCTACGAGCAGTACTTC.